This T cell receptor beta chain was found in a study of graft-versus-host responses after intestinal transplantation. General study points: GvH clones occurred in recipient marrow; some first appeared in ileum or blood. The study associated peak circulating GvH clone levels with early post-transplant HvG declines.

The CDR3 contains 18 residues. The germline V gene encodes CDR1 SGHVS and CDR2 FNYEAQ. Comment on this clone: Its antigen remains unidentified. At one of its ends the junction is not consistent with the germline gene, which may arise from a read error.

Data came from immunoSEQ multiplex PCR; TCRdb stores just in-frame clones and leaves some out. The data contain about 35,000 clones, over 90% of them singletons. The sample in question was unstimulated CD8+ T cells sorted from spleen or lymph node cells, obtained before transplant. The source of this sequence is a human donor who was the organ donor for an intestinal transplant. This chain links TRBV7-6 with TRBJ2-1, with 8 bases matching TRBD2. The CDR3 region is CTSSLVGSVSGTYNEQFF. The CDR3, as DNA: TGTACCAGCAGCTTAGTCGGGTCGGTTAGCGGGACCTACAATGAGCAGTTCTTC.